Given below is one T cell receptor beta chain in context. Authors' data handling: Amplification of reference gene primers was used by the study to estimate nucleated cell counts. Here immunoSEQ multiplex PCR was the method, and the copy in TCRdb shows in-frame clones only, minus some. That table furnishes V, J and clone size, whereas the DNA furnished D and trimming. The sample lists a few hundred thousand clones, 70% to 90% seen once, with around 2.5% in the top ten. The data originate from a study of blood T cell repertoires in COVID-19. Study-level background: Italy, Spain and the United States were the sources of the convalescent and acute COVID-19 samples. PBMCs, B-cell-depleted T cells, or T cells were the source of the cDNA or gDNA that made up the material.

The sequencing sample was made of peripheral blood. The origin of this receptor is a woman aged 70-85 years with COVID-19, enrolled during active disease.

CDR3 nucleotides: TGTGCCAGCAGAACAGGAGATCAGCCCCAGCATTTT. This sequence encodes CASRTGDQPQHF. The chain recombines TRBV6-5 with TRBJ1-5, with D tentatively TRBD1 (5 bases). V dropped 6 bases and J dropped 5 bases, with 8 bases sitting between them. Per germline, CDR1 MNHEY and CDR2 SVGAGI. The CDR3 is made up of 12 amino acids.